This section outlines one T cell receptor beta chain sequence together with its context. The trim removed 0 bases at V and 4 bases at J, leaving 6 bases unmatched. Per the germline V gene, CDR1 is ENHRY and CDR2 is SYGVKD. The CDR3 is 17 amino acids. These data are taken from a study of blood T cell repertoires in COVID-19. Produced via immunoSEQ multiplex PCR; TCRdb's table is partial and in-frame only. The sample holds approximately 250,000 clones, about four fifths seen once. This chain uses TRBV10-3 with TRBJ2-2; 9 nucleotides line up with TRBD1. Material: peripheral blood. The TCR originated in a middle-aged woman who had recovered from COVID-19. CDR3 sequence (DNA): TGTGCCATCAGTGAGTCGAACAGGGGGCGAACCACCGGGGAGCTGTTTTTT. Translating gives CAISESNRGRTTGELFF.